This TCR beta chain was documented in a study of cytomegalovirus exposure and HLA in healthy donors. Study-wide points: In the 120 or so validation repertoires, 94% of cluster scores exceeded 0, per a later analysis. Researchers catalogued over 150 TCR beta chains as cytomegalovirus-associated.

Germline V gene data show CDR1 as SGHTA and CDR2 as FQGNSA. The ends were cut back, 1 base at V and 3 bases at J, with 6 bases in the middle. The CDR3 is 13 residues long. Produced via immunoSEQ multiplex PCR; TCRdb's table is partial and in-frame only. The repertoire consists of 90,000 to 150,000 clones, with approximately 90% occurring once and the leading ten covering about 6%. This clone was counted only a few times. What it recognizes is unknown. The donors were members of the 120-subject validation cohort (separate from the roughly 680-subject first cohort). J is TRBJ1-2 and V is TRBV7-2; D may be TRBD1 (6 bases). The receptor's source is a woman younger than 35 in good health and CMV-seropositive. The specimen sequenced was PBMCs. Written as DNA, the CDR3 is TGTGCCAGCAGCTTAGGACAGGACTATGGCTACACCTTC. Encoded protein: CASSLGQDYGYTF.